This entry lists 19 T cell receptor beta chains sequenced from one sample in a study of blood T cell repertoires in COVID-19. Assay: immunoSEQ multiplex PCR; the TCRdb copy retains only in-frame clones and omits some. The sample lists about 99,000 clones; over 75% were seen once. Sequenced: peripheral blood. Receptors were obtained from a human donor in a cohort sampled during active COVID-19.

This sequence joins TRBV3-1 (or the pseudogene TRBV3-2) and TRBJ1-1, with 7 positions matching TRBD1. V gave up 7 bases and J gave up 5 bases; unmatched junction bases: 10. Germline V lookup: CDR1 LGHDT, CDR2 YNNKEL (reference sequence). This CDR3 comprises 14 residues. The CDR3 here is CASNLGGTGTEAFF. In DNA form, the CDR3 reads TGTGCCAGCAATCTAGGGGGCACTGGGACTGAAGCTTTCTTT.

The CDR3 loop is CASSPPTTGSGANVLTF. The CDR3 DNA is TGTGCCAGCAGCCCACCCACTACAGGCTCTGGGGCCAACGTCCTGACTTTC. The rearrangement uses TRBV28 and TRBJ2-6; D may be TRBD1 (5 bases). Per the germline V gene, CDR1 is MDHEN and CDR2 is SYDVKM. Between the trimmed V and J ends, which lost 6 bases and 0 bases, there was a span of 15 bases. There are 17 residues in the CDR3.

Points on this clone: Germline is not matched at one junction end, which may reflect a read error. This chain connects TRBV6-5 to TRBJ2-4, with TRBD1 identical over 9 bases. The CDR3 totals 11 residues. Germline-derived CDR1 and CDR2 are MNHEY and SVGAGI. CDR3 nucleotide sequence: TGTGCCAGAGATCCGGGACAGGGTCTGGACTTC. It specifies CARDPGQGLDF.

The V and J genes are TRBV6-5 and TRBJ2-1, with a weak D call TRBD2 (6 bases). The V gene lost 6 bases and the J gene lost 5 bases, with 17 bases spanning the gap. CDR3 length: 15 amino acids. Germline V gene lookup returns CDR1 MNHEY and CDR2 SVGAGI. CDR3 nucleotides: TGTGCCAGCAGAGACGGGACTGCTCGGCACAATGAGCAGTTCTTC. Its protein product is CASRDGTARHNEQFF.

This clone appeared a single time. The rearrangement joins TRBV12-3 or TRBV12-4 to TRBJ2-1, with 8 bases that match TRBD2. The V segment lost 7 bases and the J segment 7 bases; nucleotides outside the gene matches: 6. This CDR3 spans 13 amino acids. The CDR3 reads CASTGGPENEQFF. The CDR3 DNA follows: TGTGCCAGCACGGGGGGGCCTGAAAATGAGCAGTTCTTC.

The V and J genes are TRBV15 and TRBJ1-5; D uncertain. The CDR3 length is 15 residues. Trimming cost V 0 bases and J 4 bases, with 10 bases left between them. CDR1 LNHNV and CDR2 YYDKDF come from the germline V gene (reference sequence). CDR3 DNA sequence: TGTGCCACCAGCAGAGAGCTTGCCCGGAATCAGCCCCAGCATTTT. Encoded protein: CATSRELARNQPQHF.

The V and J genes are TRBV7-3 and TRBJ2-5; TRBD2 might be the D (6 bases). The CDR3 is made up of 15 amino acids. V was pared by 4 bases and J by 3 bases, with 15 bases between. Germline-derived CDR1 and CDR2 are SGHTA and FQGTGA. CDR3 residues: CASSSLGGGKETQYF. The CDR3 DNA is TGTGCCAGCAGCTCACTCGGAGGCGGGAAAGAGACCCAGTACTTC.

This chain connects TRBV7-2 to TRBJ2-7, with D unresolved. The CDR3 covers 13 residues. V shed 1 base and J shed 3 bases, with 7 bases lying between them. Per the germline V gene, CDR1 is SGHTA and CDR2 is FQGNSA. The CDR3 spells CASSLGVLYEQYF. The CDR3 DNA reads as TGTGCCAGCAGCTTAGGTGTCCTCTACGAGCAGTACTTC.

The rearrangement uses TRBV2 and TRBJ2-1, with 13 bases fitting TRBD2. This CDR3 contains 19 residues. Germline CDR1 and CDR2: SNHLY and FYNNEI. The V segment lost 6 bases and the J segment 7 bases; nucleotides outside the gene matches: 18. DNA for the CDR3: TGTGCCAGCAGAACCCTTCGGGCTGGACTAGCGGGAGAACTGAATGAGCAGTTCTTC. It encodes CASRTLRAGLAGELNEQFF.

The chain uses TRBV10-3 and TRBJ2-7; 7 nucleotides align to TRBD1. After removal of 0 bases from V and 3 bases from J, the junction contained 5 bases not matched to a gene. Germline values: CDR1 ENHRY, CDR2 SYGVKD. The CDR3 totals 15 residues. CDR3 sequence (DNA): TGTGCCATCAGTGAGTCCGACAGGGTAAACTACGAGCAGTACTTC. Protein: CAISESDRVNYEQYF.

The rearrangement uses TRBV4-2 and TRBJ2-1, with TRBD2 matching over 7 bases. The germline gives CDR1 LGHNA, CDR2 YNFKEQ. Trimming at V came to 3 bases and at J to 4 bases, leaving 6 bases not matched to a gene. This CDR3 is built from 15 residues. The CDR3 coding sequence is TGTGCCAGCAGCCACGGACTAGATCCTTACAATGAGCAGTTCTTC. This encodes CASSHGLDPYNEQFF.

The gene calls are TRBV4-1 and TRBJ1-1; TRBD1 is a possible D gene (6 bases). The CDR3 has 15 residues. Trimming took off 3 bases at V and 3 bases at J, with 14 bases between the two ends. Germline V CDR1 and CDR2: MGHRA, YSYEKL. The CDR3 DNA reads TGCGCCAGCAGCCATAAACAGGGCTCGGACACTGAAGCTTTCTTT. Translated, it gives CASSHKQGSDTEAFF.

The V and J genes are TRBV28 and TRBJ2-7, with TRBD2 identical over 8 bases. The CDR3 extends over 15 amino acids. Trimming took 6 bases from V and 5 from J; bases not matched to a gene: 12. CDR1 MDHEN and CDR2 SYDVKM come from the germline V gene. The CDR3 here is CASRGAKREWNEQYF. For the CDR3, the DNA is TGTGCCAGCAGGGGAGCCAAGCGGGAGTGGAACGAGCAGTACTTC.

Notes on this clone: Sequence at one end of the junction differs from germline and may be a read error. The rearrangement joins TRBV7-2 to TRBJ2-7, with TRBD2 as a possible D gene (6 bases). The CDR3 totals 16 residues. Germline assignment: CDR1 SGHTA and CDR2 FQGNSA. Here the CDR3 DNA reads TGTGCCAGCAGTCAGGGACTTGGGGCTTCCTCCCACGAGCAGTACTTC. Encoded protein: CASSQGLGASSHEQYF.

J is TRBJ2-1 and V is TRBV10-3; 7 nucleotides agree with TRBD1. The CDR3 runs 12 residues. Germline V gene data show CDR1 as ENHRY and CDR2 as SYGVKD. J gave up 5 bases and V 7 bases, and 2 bases lay outside the gene matches. CDR3 in amino acids: CAIIGTDNEQFF. The CDR3 DNA reads TGTGCCATCATCGGGACAGACAATGAGCAGTTCTTC.

V is TRBV4-1 and J is TRBJ1-2, with 7 bases identical to TRBD1. J was trimmed by 5 bases and V by 1 base; bases with no gene match: 7. The length of the CDR3 is 15 residues. Germline CDR1 is MGHRA and CDR2 is YSYEKL. In DNA, the CDR3 is TGCGCCAGCAGCCAAGGGAGGGGGCGCGGGTATGGCTACACCTTC. Its translation: CASSQGRGRGYGYTF.

The chain links TRBV15 to TRBJ1-1, with a weak D call TRBD1 (6 bases). The CDR3 extends over 15 amino acids. Trimming pared 0 bases from V and 1 base from J, leaving 9 bases between. CDR1 and CDR2 (germline): LNHNV, YYDKDF (reference sequence). The CDR3 region is CATSRDWGQNTEAFF. Here the CDR3 DNA reads TGTGCCACCAGCAGAGATTGGGGACAGAACACTGAAGCTTTCTTT.

Only one count was recorded for this clone. The chain recombines TRBV7-2 with TRBJ2-3; D unresolved. V lost 1 base and J lost 5, with 10 bases in between. Germline-derived CDR1 and CDR2 are SGHTA and FQGNSA. The CDR3 is made up of 14 amino acids. The CDR3: CASSLVWAEDTQYF. The CDR3 nucleotides are TGTGCCAGCAGCTTAGTTTGGGCTGAAGATACGCAGTATTTT.

V is TRBV7-3 and J is TRBJ2-2; 8 bases agree with TRBD2. V gave up 4 bases and J gave up 4 bases; unmatched junction bases: 5. The germline V gene has CDR1 SGHTA and CDR2 FQGTGA. CDR3 length: 15 residues. The CDR3: CASSYSGAGTGELFF. The CDR3 bases are TGTGCCAGCAGCTATAGCGGGGCAGGCACCGGGGAGCTGTTTTTT.